The 12 T cell receptor beta chains in this list originate from one sample, sequenced in a study of T cell responses to AZD1222 COVID-19 vaccine. Generated by immunoSEQ multiplex PCR, the TCRdb table keeps only in-frame clones and is missing some. The sample records 180,000 or so clones, under 95% being singletons. The sequenced sample was peripheral blood, obtained 28 days after the second AZD1222 dose. These receptors were collected from an adult who received the AZD1222 COVID-19 vaccine.

This chain uses TRBV7-8 with TRBJ2-7; 8 bases map to TRBD2. Trimming took 8 bases from V and 2 from J; bases not matched to a gene: 2. Germline V gene sequence: CDR1 SGHVS, CDR2 FQNEAQ. The CDR3 has 12 residues. CDR3 nucleotides: TGTGCCAGCCTAGCGGGCACCTACGAGCAGTACTTC. Protein sequence: CASLAGTYEQYF.

This sequence joins TRBV12-5 and TRBJ1-5; D unresolved. The V and J ends lost 6 bases and 4 bases respectively, with 1 base between them. Germline-derived CDR1 and CDR2 are LGHNT and FRNRAP. The CDR3 is 10 residues long. The DNA of the CDR3 is TGTGCTAGTGGGAATCAGCCCCAGCATTTT. It encodes CASGNQPQHF.

V and J are TRBV28 and TRBJ1-6; TRBD1 is a possible D gene (6 bases). The CDR3 sequence is 18 residues long. V lost 6 bases, J lost 7 bases, and 25 bases lay in between. Germline V CDR1 and CDR2: MDHEN, SYDVKM. The CDR3 sequence: CASSPGTGYVGGNSPLHF. DNA of the CDR3: TGTGCCAGCAGCCCCGGAACAGGGTACGTCGGTGGGAATTCACCCCTCCACTTT.

The chain uses TRBV12-5 and TRBJ2-1, with 8 bases fitting TRBD2. The V and J ends lost 1 base and 8 bases, in that order; junction bases with no gene match: 4. The CDR3 contains 14 residues. In germline, CDR1 is LGHNT, CDR2 FRNRAP. The CDR3 reads CASGLEVLADEQFF. Written as DNA, the CDR3 is TGTGCTAGTGGTTTGGAAGTACTAGCGGATGAGCAGTTCTTC.

This sequence joins TRBV5-1 and TRBJ2-1; TRBD2 is a possible D gene (5 bases). V lost 5 bases to trimming and J lost 2 bases, with 14 bases between them. The CDR3 consists of 15 residues. CDR1 is SGHRS, CDR2 YFSETQ, per germline. Here the CDR3 DNA reads TGCGCCAGCAGTGTTCAGAGCGGAACCTACAATGAGCAGTTCTTC. Its translation is CASSVQSGTYNEQFF.

The genes are TRBV5-1 and TRBJ2-1; 8 positions agree with TRBD2. The CDR3 length is 13 residues. The ends lost 7 bases at V and 8 bases at J; junction bases unmatched: 8. Germline-derived CDR1 and CDR2 are SGHRS and YFSETQ. In DNA, the CDR3 is TGCGCCAGCCGAGCGGGGGATGTGGATGAGCAGTTCTTC. Its protein product is CASRAGDVDEQFF.

This sequence joins TRBV5-1 and TRBJ2-3; D possibly corresponds to TRBD2 (6 bases). Deletions cut 2 bases from V and 0 bases from J, with 16 bases between. The germline V gene encodes CDR1 SGHRS and CDR2 YFSETQ. The CDR3 has 17 amino acids. The CDR3 is CASSFRETSLSTDTQYF. DNA of the CDR3: TGCGCCAGCAGCTTCCGCGAGACTAGTCTAAGCACAGATACGCAGTATTTT.

Here the CDR3 DNA reads TGTGCCAGCAGTGTCTACGAGCAGTACTTC. Translated: CASSVYEQYF. This chain uses TRBV2 with TRBJ2-7; D not resolved. Germline CDR1 and CDR2: SNHLY and FYNNEI. The CDR3 is made up of 10 amino acids. Deletions cut 4 bases from V and 3 bases from J, with 1 base between.

The chain uses TRBV19 and TRBJ1-4, with TRBD1 identical over 7 bases. The V gene's germline CDR1 is LNHDA and CDR2 SQIVND (reference sequence). Trimming removed 5 bases from V and 7 bases from J; junction bases left unmatched: 10. This CDR3 comprises 15 residues. The CDR3 nucleotides read TGTGCCAGTAGTCCCGGGACAGCCGACGGTGAAAAACTGTTTTTT. It specifies CASSPGTADGEKLFF.

This chain links TRBV15 with TRBJ1-4; D is unclear. Per germline, CDR1 LNHNV and CDR2 YYDKDF (reference sequence). V lost 1 base, J lost 5 bases, and 11 bases lay in between. This CDR3 region has 15 residues. CDR3 DNA sequence: TGTGCCACCAGCAGAGGGACGGAAGGAAATGAAAAACTGTTTTTT. Translated: CATSRGTEGNEKLFF. Using reference TRBV15 and TRBJ1-4 for the parts outside the CDR3, the full variable domain is DAMVIQNPRYQVTQFGKPVTLSCSQTLNHNVMYWYQQKSSQAPKLLFHYYDKDFNNEADTPDNFQSRRPNTSFCFLDIRSPGLGDTAMYLCATSRGTEGNEKLFFGSGTQLSVL.

This chain connects TRBV7-9 to TRBJ2-1; 11 bases are shared with TRBD2. The V gene end was trimmed by 6 bases and the J gene end by 9 bases; junction bases not matched to a gene: 4. The CDR3 is made up of 13 amino acids. Germline CDR1 is SEHNR and CDR2 is FQNEAQ (reference sequence). The CDR3 loop reads CASRLAGVSEQFF. As DNA, the CDR3 is TGTGCCAGCAGACTAGCGGGAGTCTCTGAGCAGTTCTTC.

The V gene is TRBV27, the J gene TRBJ2-7; 7 positions agree with TRBD2. This CDR3 comprises 15 residues. Germline loops: CDR1 MNHEY, CDR2 SMNVEV (reference sequence). The V and J ends lost 6 bases and 1 base, in that order; junction bases with no gene match: 9. In nucleotides, the CDR3 is TGTGCCAGCAGCCCGTCCGGGACTACTTCCTACGAGCAGTACTTC. This sequence encodes CASSPSGTTSYEQYF.